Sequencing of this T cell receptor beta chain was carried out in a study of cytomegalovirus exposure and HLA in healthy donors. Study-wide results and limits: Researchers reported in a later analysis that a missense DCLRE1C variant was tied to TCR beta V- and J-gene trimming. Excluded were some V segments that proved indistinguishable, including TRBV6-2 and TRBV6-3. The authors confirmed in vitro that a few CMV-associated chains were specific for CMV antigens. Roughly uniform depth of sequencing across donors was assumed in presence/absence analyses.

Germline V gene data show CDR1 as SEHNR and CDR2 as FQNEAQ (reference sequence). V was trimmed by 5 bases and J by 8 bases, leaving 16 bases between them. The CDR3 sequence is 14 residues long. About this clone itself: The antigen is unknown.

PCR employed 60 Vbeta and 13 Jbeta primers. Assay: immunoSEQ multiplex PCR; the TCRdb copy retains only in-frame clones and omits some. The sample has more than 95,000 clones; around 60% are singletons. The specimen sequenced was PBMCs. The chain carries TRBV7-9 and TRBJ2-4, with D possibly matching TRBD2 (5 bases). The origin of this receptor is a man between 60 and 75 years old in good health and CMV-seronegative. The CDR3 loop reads CASSPRPGGHIQYF. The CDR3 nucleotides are TGTGCCAGCAGCCCCCGGCCAGGCGGGCACATTCAGTACTTC.